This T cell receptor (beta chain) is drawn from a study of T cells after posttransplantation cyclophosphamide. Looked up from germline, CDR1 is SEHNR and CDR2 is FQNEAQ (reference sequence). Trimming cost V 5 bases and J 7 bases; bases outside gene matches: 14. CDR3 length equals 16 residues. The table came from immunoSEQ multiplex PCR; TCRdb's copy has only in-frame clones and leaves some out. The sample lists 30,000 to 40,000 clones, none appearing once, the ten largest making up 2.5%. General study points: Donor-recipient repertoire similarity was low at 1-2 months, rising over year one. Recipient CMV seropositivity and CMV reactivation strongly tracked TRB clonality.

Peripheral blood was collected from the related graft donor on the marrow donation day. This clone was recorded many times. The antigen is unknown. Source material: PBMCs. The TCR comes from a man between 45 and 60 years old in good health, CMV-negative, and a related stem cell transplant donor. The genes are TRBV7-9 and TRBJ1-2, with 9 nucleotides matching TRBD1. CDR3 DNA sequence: TGTGCCAGCAGCCCCTTGGTGGGACAGGGAAGGGGTGGCTACACCTTC. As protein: CASSPLVGQGRGGYTF.